A selection of T cell receptor beta chains follows, all from one sample in a study of control samples from healthy donors and cancer patients. TCRdb's copy holds only in-frame clones and misses some; the assay was immunoSEQ multiplex PCR. Among some 120,000 clones, about 95% were seen once, and the ten largest hold less than 4%. Sequenced material: blood. The receptor set was obtained from a man younger than 45 in good health. CDR3s include the opening cysteine and the closing phenylalanine or tryptophan. The D gene is left open where the match is weak. Size is omitted from some rows. Given values are once, few, many or a class for expanded clones.

d_gene	v_gene	abundance	j_gene	CDR3nt	CDR3aa
.	TRBV7-3	.	TRBJ1-1	TGTGCCAGCAGCTTAGGTCCGGGGAACACTGAAGCTTTCTTT	CASSLGPGNTEAFF
TRBD2	TRBV2	.	TRBJ2-3	TGTGCCAGCACTAGCGGGGTGGGGGATACGCAGTATTTT	CASTSGVGDTQYF
.	TRBV2	.	TRBJ1-3	TGTGCCAGCAGTGGACAGAGCTCTGGAAACACCATATATTTT	CASSGQSSGNTIYF
TRBD1	TRBV4-2	.	TRBJ1-6	TGTGCCAGCAGCCGGGAGACAGGGTTTGGTTCACCCCTCCACTTT	CASSRETGFGSPLHF
.	TRBV30	.	TRBJ2-7	TGTGCCTGGAGTGGGACAGTAAACCACGAGCAGTACTTC	CAWSGTVNHEQYF
.	TRBV3-1/TRBV3-2	.	TRBJ1-1	TGTGCCAGCAGCCACCCAGAACCCGCGGGGACTGAAGCTTTCTTT	CASSHPEPAGTEAFF
.	TRBV18	.	TRBJ1-2	TGTGCCAGCTCACCGAGGACAGCCAAAGCTAACTATGGCTACACCTTC	CASSPRTAKANYGYTF
.	TRBV7-9	.	TRBJ1-3	TGTGCCAGCAGCTATTACGGGTTCGGAAACACCATATATTTT	CASSYYGFGNTIYF
TRBD1	TRBV20-1	once	TRBJ1-2	TGCAGTGCCAGGGACAGCTATGGCTACACCTTC	CSARDSYGYTF
.	TRBV30	.	TRBJ2-1	TGTGCCTCGAGGAACGACAATTCCTACAATGAGCAGTTCTTC	CASRNDNSYNEQFF
.	TRBV5-1	.	TRBJ1-2	TGCGCCAGCAGCTTGGAAGGCAGTTCCTATGGCTACACCTTC	CASSLEGSSYGYTF
.	TRBV10-1	.	TRBJ1-4	TGCGCCAGCATCGAGCGAGGGCTTACTAATGAAAAACTGTTTTTT	CASIERGLTNEKLFF
.	TRBV12-3/TRBV12-4	.	TRBJ1-2	TGTGCCAGCAGTAGAGTGTCAGAAGGTCACACCTTC	CASSRVSEGHTF
TRBD1	TRBV3-1/TRBV3-2	.	TRBJ1-1	TGTGCCAGCAGCCCGGGACAGGCGAACACTGAAGCTTTCTTT	CASSPGQANTEAFF
.	TRBV15	.	TRBJ2-3	TGTGCCACCGCGGCTAACGGAGATACGCAGTATTTT	CATAANGDTQYF
.	TRBV19	.	TRBJ2-6	TGTGCCAGTAGTATTTCCCCAGGGTTAACTGGGGCCAACGTCCTGACTTTC	CASSISPGLTGANVLTF
.	TRBV7-2	.	TRBJ2-7	TGTGCCAGCAGCTACCTGGGAGAAGCCGAGCAGTACTTC	CASSYLGEAEQYF
.	TRBV5-6	.	TRBJ1-1	TGTGCCAGCAGCTTTTACACGGAAAACACTGAAGCTTTCTTT	CASSFYTENTEAFF
.	TRBV5-1	.	TRBJ2-5	TGCGCCAGCAGCTTGGCGGTCGGAGGGGATCCAGAGACCCAGTACTTC	CASSLAVGGDPETQYF
TRBD2	TRBV7-2	few	TRBJ2-2	TGTGCCAGCAGCTTAGTAGCGGGGGGAAAGGCCGGGGAGCTGTTTTTT	CASSLVAGGKAGELFF
.	TRBV2	.	TRBJ1-5	TGTGCCAGCAGTGTTAAGGGGGGGCCCCAGCATTTT	CASSVKGGPQHF
.	TRBV2	.	TRBJ2-7	TGTGCCAGCAGTGCAGGTCAGGTGAGGGGCGAGCAGTACTTC	CASSAGQVRGEQYF
.	TRBV28	.	TRBJ1-2	TGTGCCAGCAGTTCTCCGGGACTCTTCTATGGCTACACCTTC	CASSSPGLFYGYTF
TRBD1	TRBV7-9	.	TRBJ1-5	TGTGCCAGCAGCTCCGGTGACAGGGCTGGTCAGCCCCAGCATTTT	CASSSGDRAGQPQHF
.	TRBV30	.	TRBJ1-1	TGTGCCTGGACTCCTAGGGGCACTGAAGCTTTCTTT	CAWTPRGTEAFF
.	TRBV10-2	.	TRBJ1-2	TGCGCCAGCAGGGACAGAACTCTCCCCTATGGCTACACCTTC	CASRDRTLPYGYTF
TRBD1	TRBV5-6	.	TRBJ1-4	TGTGCCAGCAGCCGGAGGTGGGACAGGGGGCCCGATAATGAAAAACTGTTTTTT	CASSRRWDRGPDNEKLFF
TRBD1	TRBV6-5	.	TRBJ2-2	TGTGCCAGCAGCGGACAGGGGAGAACCGGGGAGCTGTTTTTT	CASSGQGRTGELFF
.	TRBV18	.	TRBJ1-2	TGTGCCAGCTCACCAGGTGGGACGGCTAACTATGGCTACACCTTC	CASSPGGTANYGYTF
.	TRBV28	.	TRBJ1-1	TGTGCCACCTCAACAGGGAACACTGAAGCTTTCTTT	CATSTGNTEAFF
.	TRBV7-9	once	TRBJ1-2	TGTGCCAGCAGCTTAGGAGGTCTTGGGGATGGCTACACCTTC	CASSLGGLGDGYTF
.	TRBV29-1	.	TRBJ1-5	TGCAGCGCCGTGGAGGGGAATCAGCCCCAGCATTTT	CSAVEGNQPQHF
TRBD1	TRBV5-5	.	TRBJ1-6	TGTGCCAGCAGCTCTAGGACAGGGGCGAATTCACCCCTCCACTTT	CASSSRTGANSPLHF
.	TRBV3-1/TRBV3-2	.	TRBJ2-7	TGTGCCAGCAGCCAGCCGGAGGGACCGGGCTCCTACGAGCAGTACTTC	CASSQPEGPGSYEQYF
.	TRBV6-5	.	TRBJ1-2	TGTGCCAGCAGTTACCGAGACACCTATGGCTACACCTTC	CASSYRDTYGYTF
TRBD1	TRBV2	.	TRBJ1-6	TGTGCCAGCAGGATGCCGGGACAGGGGGATTCACCCCTCCACTTT	CASRMPGQGDSPLHF
.	TRBV5-1	.	TRBJ1-5	TGCGCCAGCAGCTTGGCCCCCTACGACAGCAATAGCAATCAGCCCCAGCATTTT	CASSLAPYDSNSNQPQHF
TRBD2	TRBV7-9	.	TRBJ2-3	TGTGCCAGCAGCTTTTGGCGGGGGGGCTCAGATACGCAGTATTTT	CASSFWRGGSDTQYF
.	TRBV12-5	once	TRBJ1-3	TGTGCTAGTGGTTTGGGACATAGGGGGGGTGGAAACACCATATATTTT	CASGLGHRGGGNTIYF
TRBD2	TRBV5-6	.	TRBJ2-5	TGTGCCAGCAGCCTCTTAGCGGGGGTCCAAGAGACCCAGTACTTC	CASSLLAGVQETQYF
TRBD1	TRBV2	.	TRBJ2-7	TGTGCCAGCAGTGTCCTAGGGACAGGGGGCGAGCAGTACTTC	CASSVLGTGGEQYF
.	TRBV5-1	.	TRBJ2-1	TGCGCCAGCAGCTTGAGGGCATCGACCTACAATGAGCAGTTCTTC	CASSLRASTYNEQFF
.	TRBV5-6	.	TRBJ1-1	TGTGCCAGCAGCTTTAGGGGCTCCGGGAGACAAGCTTTCTTT	CASSFRGSGRQAFF
.	TRBV7-8	.	TRBJ1-6	TGTGCCAGCACCGGGGAGGATTCACCCCTCCACTTT	CASTGEDSPLHF
TRBD1	TRBV12-3/TRBV12-4	.	TRBJ1-2	TGTGCCAGCAGCTTGGGACAGATCTATGGCTACACCTTC	CASSLGQIYGYTF